The clone carrying this T cell receptor beta chain was found a few times. Antigen unknown. The data derive from a study of T-cell reconstitution after alpha-beta-depleted transplantation in children. Overall study results and limits: Elevated TCRbeta diversity at day 60 was traced, in some patients, to surviving recipient T cells and thymic progenitors.

Library preparation (for TCRbeta) was performed with unique molecular identifiers. MiXCR, run by TCRdb on the PCR reads, gives a single entry per CDR3 protein. The repertoire consists of about 510,000 distinct CDR3 sequences, with 11% occurring once and the leading ten covering 14%. The receptor was derived from a female patient between 2 and 15 years old who had a stem cell transplant for aplastic anemia, so the T cells may come from the graft donor. The sample consisted of PBMCs, mostly from graft donor cells, taken 180 days after TCRalphabeta/CD19-depleted stem cell transplant.

CDR3 amino acids: CASSVERPGVGLDIYNEQFF. CDR3 sequence (DNA): TGTGCCAGCAGCGTAGAACGTCCAGGGGTGGGGCTAGATATTTACAATGAGCAGTTCTTC. This chain joins TRBV9 and TRBJ2-1, with a tentative D call TRBD1 (6 bases). The CDR3 extends over 20 amino acids. Germline loops: CDR1 SGDLS, CDR2 YYNGEE. V lost 0 bases, J lost 4 bases, and 26 bases lay in between.